This T cell receptor (beta chain) was profiled in a study of cytomegalovirus exposure and HLA in healthy donors. With respect to this clone: No antigen is known for it.

Study-wide results and caveats: In a later analysis, CMV-associated beta chains were mostly HLA-associated, it appeared.

The PCR used 60 Vbeta and 13 Jbeta primers. Only in-frame clones appear in the TCRdb table, and some are missing; sequencing was by immunoSEQ multiplex PCR. The data hold 240,000 or so clones, with about 80% observed a single time. The sample consisted of PBMCs. The TCR originated in a woman aged 60-70 years in good health and CMV-seropositive.

Written as DNA, the CDR3 is TGTGCCAGCACCCTGGGACTAGCGGGAATGTACGAGCAGTACTTC. Its protein is CASTLGLAGMYEQYF. J is TRBJ2-7 and V is TRBV5-5; 13 positions agree with TRBD2. The CDR3 has 15 residues. V lost 6 bases and J lost 4; bases outside the gene matches: 7. Germline V gene sequence: CDR1 SGHKS, CDR2 YYEKEE (reference sequence).